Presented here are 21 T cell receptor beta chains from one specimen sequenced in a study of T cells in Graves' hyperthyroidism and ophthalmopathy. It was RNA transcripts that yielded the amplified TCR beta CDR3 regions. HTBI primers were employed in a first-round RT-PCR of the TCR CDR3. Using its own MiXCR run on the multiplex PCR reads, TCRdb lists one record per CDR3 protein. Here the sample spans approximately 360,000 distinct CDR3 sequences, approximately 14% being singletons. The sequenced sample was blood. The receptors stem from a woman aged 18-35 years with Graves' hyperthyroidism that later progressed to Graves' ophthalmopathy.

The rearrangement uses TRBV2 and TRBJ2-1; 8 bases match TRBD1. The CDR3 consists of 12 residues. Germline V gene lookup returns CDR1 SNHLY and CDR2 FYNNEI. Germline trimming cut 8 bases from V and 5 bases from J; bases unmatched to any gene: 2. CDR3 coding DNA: TGTGCCAGCCGGGACAGGAACAATGAGCAGTTCTTC. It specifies CASRDRNNEQFF.

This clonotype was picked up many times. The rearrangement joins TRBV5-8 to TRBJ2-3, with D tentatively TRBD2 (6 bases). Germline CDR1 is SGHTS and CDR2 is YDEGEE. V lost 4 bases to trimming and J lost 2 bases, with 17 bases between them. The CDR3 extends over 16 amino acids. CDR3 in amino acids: CASSASWRGFTDTQYF. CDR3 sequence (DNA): TGTGCCAGCAGCGCAAGCTGGCGGGGATTCACAGATACGCAGTATTTT.

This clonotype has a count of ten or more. The CDR3 nucleotides are TGCGCCAGCAGCGTCAGACTAGCGGGAGCCTACAATGAGCAGTTCTTC. Protein: CASSVRLAGAYNEQFF. The chain links TRBV5-1 to TRBJ2-1; TRBD2 aligns across 12 bases. The junction had 4 bases not matched to a gene; V was cut back by 4 bases and J by 2 bases. This CDR3 comprises 16 residues. Germline V lookup: CDR1 SGHRS, CDR2 YFSETQ.

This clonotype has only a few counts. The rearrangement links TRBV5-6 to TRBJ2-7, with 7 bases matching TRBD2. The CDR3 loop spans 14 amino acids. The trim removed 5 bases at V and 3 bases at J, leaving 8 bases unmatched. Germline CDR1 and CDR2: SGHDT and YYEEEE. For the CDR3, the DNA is TGTGCCAGCAGGGCTGGCGGGGGTTTCTACGAGCAGTACTTC. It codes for CASRAGGGFYEQYF.

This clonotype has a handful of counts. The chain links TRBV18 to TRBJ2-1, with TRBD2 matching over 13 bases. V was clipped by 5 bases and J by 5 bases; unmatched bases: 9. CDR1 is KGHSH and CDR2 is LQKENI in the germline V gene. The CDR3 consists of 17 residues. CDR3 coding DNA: TGTGCCAGCTCAATCGGACTAGCGGGAGTCCTTAACAATGAGCAGTTCTTC. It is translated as CASSIGLAGVLNNEQFF.

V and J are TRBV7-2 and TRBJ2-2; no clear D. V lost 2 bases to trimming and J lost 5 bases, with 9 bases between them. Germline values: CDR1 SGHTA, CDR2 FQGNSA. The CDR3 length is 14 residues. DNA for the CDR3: TGTGCCAGCAGCTTAAACGTGCAGACCGGGGAGCTGTTTTTT. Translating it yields CASSLNVQTGELFF.

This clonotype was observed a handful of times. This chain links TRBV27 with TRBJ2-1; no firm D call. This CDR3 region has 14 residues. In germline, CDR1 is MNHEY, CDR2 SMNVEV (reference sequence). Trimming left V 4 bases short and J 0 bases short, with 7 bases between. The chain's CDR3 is CASSSFASYNEQFF. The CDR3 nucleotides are TGTGCCAGCAGTTCCTTTGCCTCCTACAATGAGCAGTTCTTC.

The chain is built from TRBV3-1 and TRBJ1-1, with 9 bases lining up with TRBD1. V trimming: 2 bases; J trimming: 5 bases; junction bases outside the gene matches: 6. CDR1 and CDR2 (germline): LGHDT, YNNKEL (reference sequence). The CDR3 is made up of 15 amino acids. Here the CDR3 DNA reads TGTGCCAGCAGCCAAATTCCGGGACAGGGAACTGAAGCTTTCTTT. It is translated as CASSQIPGQGTEAFF.

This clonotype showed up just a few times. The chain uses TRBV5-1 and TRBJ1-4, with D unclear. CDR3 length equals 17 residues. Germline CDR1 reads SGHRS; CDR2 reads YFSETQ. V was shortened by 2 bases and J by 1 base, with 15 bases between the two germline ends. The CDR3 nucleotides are TGCGCCAGCAGCTTCCGTCTTAACACGTTAACTAATGAAAAACTGTTTTTT. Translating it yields CASSFRLNTLTNEKLFF.

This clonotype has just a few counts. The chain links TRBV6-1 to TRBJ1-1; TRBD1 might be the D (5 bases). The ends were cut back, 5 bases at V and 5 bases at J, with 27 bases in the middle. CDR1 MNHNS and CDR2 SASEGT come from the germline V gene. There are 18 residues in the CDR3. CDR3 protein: CASSWNRQNGRRETEAFF. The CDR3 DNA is TGTGCCAGCAGTTGGAACAGGCAAAACGGGCGCAGGGAAACTGAAGCTTTCTTT.

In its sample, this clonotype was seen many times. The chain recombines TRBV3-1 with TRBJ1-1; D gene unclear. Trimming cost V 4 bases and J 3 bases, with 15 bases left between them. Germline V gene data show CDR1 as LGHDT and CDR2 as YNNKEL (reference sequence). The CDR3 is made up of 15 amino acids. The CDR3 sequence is CASSLGNGRYTEAFF. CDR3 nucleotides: TGTGCCAGCAGCCTCGGGAATGGTCGATACACTGAAGCTTTCTTT.

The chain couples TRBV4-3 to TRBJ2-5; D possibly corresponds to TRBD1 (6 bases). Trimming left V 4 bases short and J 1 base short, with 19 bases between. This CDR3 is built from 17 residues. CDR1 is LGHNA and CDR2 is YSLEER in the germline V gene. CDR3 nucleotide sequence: TGCGCCAGCAGCCGAGGAGGCGGAAGGGGGACCCAAGAGACCCAGTACTTC. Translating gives CASSRGGGRGTQETQYF.

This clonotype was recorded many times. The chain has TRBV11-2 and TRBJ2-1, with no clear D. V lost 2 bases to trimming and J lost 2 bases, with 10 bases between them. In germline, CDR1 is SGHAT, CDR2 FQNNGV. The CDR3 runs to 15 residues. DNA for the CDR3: TGTGCCAGCAGCTTATTCCCCCCTACCTACAATGAGCAGTTCTTC. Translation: CASSLFPPTYNEQFF.

The CDR3 spells CASSLLAANNEQFF. The CDR3 nucleotides are TGTGCCAGCAGTTTATTGGCAGCTAACAATGAGCAGTTCTTC. The J gene is TRBJ2-1, the V gene TRBV27, with D unclear. V lost 1 base and J 5 bases, leaving 9 bases between the germline ends. This CDR3 spans 14 amino acids. Germline V gene data show CDR1 as MNHEY and CDR2 as SMNVEV (reference sequence).

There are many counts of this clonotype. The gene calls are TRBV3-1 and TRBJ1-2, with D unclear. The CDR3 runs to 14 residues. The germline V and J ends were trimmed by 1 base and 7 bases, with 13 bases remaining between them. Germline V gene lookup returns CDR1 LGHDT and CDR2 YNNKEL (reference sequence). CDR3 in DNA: TGTGCCAGCAGCCAAGGGTTCCGTTTCGGTGGCTACACCTTC. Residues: CASSQGFRFGGYTF.

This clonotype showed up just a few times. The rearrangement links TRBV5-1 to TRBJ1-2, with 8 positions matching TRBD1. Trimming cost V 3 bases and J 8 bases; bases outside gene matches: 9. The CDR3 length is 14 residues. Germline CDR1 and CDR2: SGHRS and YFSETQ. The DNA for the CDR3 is TGCGCCAGCAGCTCAGGACAGGGTCCGGACGGCTACACCTTC. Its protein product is CASSSGQGPDGYTF.

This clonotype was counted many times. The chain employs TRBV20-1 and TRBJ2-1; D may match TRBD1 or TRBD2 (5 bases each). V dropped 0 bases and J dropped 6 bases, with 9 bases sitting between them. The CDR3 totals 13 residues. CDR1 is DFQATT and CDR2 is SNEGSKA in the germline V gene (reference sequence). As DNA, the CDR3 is TGCAGTGCTAGAGATCCGGGGACCAATGAGCAGTTCTTC. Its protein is CSARDPGTNEQFF.

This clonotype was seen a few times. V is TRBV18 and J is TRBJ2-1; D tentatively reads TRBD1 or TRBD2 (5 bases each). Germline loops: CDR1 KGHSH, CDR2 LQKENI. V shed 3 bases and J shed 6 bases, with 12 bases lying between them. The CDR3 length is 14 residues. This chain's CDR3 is CASSPRGTGNEQFF. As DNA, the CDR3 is TGTGCCAGCTCACCGAGAGGGACGGGCAATGAGCAGTTCTTC.

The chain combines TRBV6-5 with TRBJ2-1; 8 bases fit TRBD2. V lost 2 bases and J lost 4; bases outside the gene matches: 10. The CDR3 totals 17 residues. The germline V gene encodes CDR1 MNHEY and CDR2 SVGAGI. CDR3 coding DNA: TGTGCCAGCAGTTACACACAGGGACTAGGGGGTTACAATGAGCAGTTCTTC. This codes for CASSYTQGLGGYNEQFF.

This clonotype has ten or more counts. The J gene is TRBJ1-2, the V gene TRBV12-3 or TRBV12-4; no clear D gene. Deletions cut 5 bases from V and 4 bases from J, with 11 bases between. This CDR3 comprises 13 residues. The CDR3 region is CASSPRVGYGYTF. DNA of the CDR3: TGTGCCAGCAGTCCCCGAGTAGGCTATGGCTACACCTTC.

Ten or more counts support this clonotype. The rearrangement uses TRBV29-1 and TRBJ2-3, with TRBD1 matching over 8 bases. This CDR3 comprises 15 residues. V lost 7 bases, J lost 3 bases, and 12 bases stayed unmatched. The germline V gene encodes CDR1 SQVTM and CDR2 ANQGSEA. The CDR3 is CSAWSGDRRTDTQYF. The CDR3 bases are TGCAGCGCCTGGTCGGGGGACAGGAGGACAGATACGCAGTATTTT.